Listed below are T cell receptor beta chains from one sample, sequenced in a study of cytomegalovirus exposure and HLA in healthy donors. TCRdb's table, derived via immunoSEQ multiplex PCR, lists solely in-frame clones and lacks some. The table includes 90,000 or so clones, about two thirds detected once. Sequencing was done on a sample of PBMCs. The receptors here all came from a man between 50 and 59 years old in good health and CMV-seronegative. Each CDR3 is given with its conserved first and last residue. D genes are given only for firm matches. Clone size is not always given. Where it is, it says once, few, many or a class for expanded clones.

.,TRBJ2-3,TRBV11-2,.,TGTGCCAGCAGCCCTTCCTTTAGAAGGGGATCGGTGGATACGCAGTATTTT,CASSPSFRRGSVDTQYF
.,TRBJ1-4,TRBV11-3,.,TGTGCCAGCAGCCCCCACCGGGCTAATGAAAAACTGTTTTTT,CASSPHRANEKLFF
many,TRBJ1-1,TRBV2,.,TGTGCCAGCAGTGAACAGGGGTGGAACACTGAAGCTTTCTTT,CASSEQGWNTEAFF
.,TRBJ1-5,TRBV10-3,TRBD1,TGTGCCATCAGGGAAGGGACAGGGGCGAGCAATCAGCCCCAGCATTTT,CAIREGTGASNQPQHF
.,TRBJ2-1,TRBV5-6,.,TGTGCCAGCAACGACTTGGGACTTTCGGGGGATGAGCAGTTCTTC,CASNDLGLSGDEQFF
.,TRBJ2-3,TRBV5-4,TRBD2,TGTGCCAGCAGCCCGGGACTAAGCCCCGATACGCAGTATTTT,CASSPGLSPDTQYF
.,TRBJ2-1,TRBV29-1,.,TGCAGCGTTTACGGCGGTTACAATGAGCAGTTCTTC,CSVYGGYNEQFF
few,TRBJ2-7,TRBV15,TRBD2,TGTGCCACCAGCAGAGTGGGGGGGTTAGGCTCCTACGAGCAGTACTTC,CATSRVGGLGSYEQYF
.,TRBJ2-2,TRBV19,.,TGTGCCAGTAGTATAGTATACACCGGGGAGCTGTTTTTT,CASSIVYTGELFF
.,TRBJ2-5,TRBV5-6,TRBD1,TGTGCCAGCAGCTTGGCCAAGGGGGCAGCAAGAGAGACCCAGTACTTC,CASSLAKGAARETQYF
.,TRBJ1-2,TRBV5-1,.,TGCGCCAGCAGCTTGGGACCCCTAGAAGCTGGCTATGGCTACACCTTC,CASSLGPLEAGYGYTF
.,TRBJ2-1,TRBV5-1,.,TGCGCCAGCAGCTTGAACAGGGTACATGAGCAGTTCTTC,CASSLNRVHEQFF
once,TRBJ2-1,TRBV5-1,TRBD1,TGCGCCAGCAGCCGGGACAGGCCGAATGAGCAGTTCTTC,CASSRDRPNEQFF
.,TRBJ2-1,TRBV7-2,TRBD1,TGTGCCAGCAGCTCGAGGACAGGGGGCGGGAATGAGCAGTTCTTC,CASSSRTGGGNEQFF
few,TRBJ1-1,TRBV7-9,TRBD1,TGTGCCAGCAGTTCATATGACAGGGACACTGAAGCTTTCTTT,CASSSYDRDTEAFF
.,TRBJ2-6,TRBV11-2,.,TGTGCCAGCAGCGAGAGCTCTGGGGCCAACGTCCTGACTTTC,CASSESSGANVLTF
.,TRBJ2-7,TRBV5-1,.,TGCGCCAGCAGCTCTACAGCATCGGCGGGCGAGCAGTACTTC,CASSSTASAGEQYF
.,TRBJ2-3,TRBV18,TRBD2,TGTGCCAGCTCTCCGACTAGCGGGACAGATACGCAGTATTTT,CASSPTSGTDTQYF
.,TRBJ2-1,TRBV4-1,.,TGCGCCAGCAGCCACTGGACCCTAGCTCGTTCCAGAAGTGAGCAGTTCTTC,CASSHWTLARSRSEQFF
.,TRBJ1-6,TRBV5-6,.,TGTGCCAGCAGCTTGGGAGGACTTGATGGTTCACCCCTCCACTTT,CASSLGGLDGSPLHF
.,TRBJ2-5,TRBV11-2,.,TGTGCCAGCAGTTCACAGGCCACCGAGACCCAGTACTTC,CASSSQATETQYF
.,TRBJ1-4,TRBV7-2,.,TGTGCCAGCAGCTTAGACAGGGCGGGTGGTGAAAAACTGTTTTTT,CASSLDRAGGEKLFF
.,TRBJ1-2,TRBV7-2,TRBD1,TGTGCCAGCATCCCCACCCCGGGACAGGCTCTTCGAAGCTACACCTTC,CASIPTPGQALRSYTF
.,TRBJ1-4,TRBV4-2,.,TGTGCCAGCAGCCAAGACAGTCCCGAAAAACTGTTTTTT,CASSQDSPEKLFF
.,TRBJ1-2,TRBV14,TRBD1,TGTGCCAGCAGCGAAGGACAGGGTTTTTCCTCCTACACCTTC,CASSEGQGFSSYTF
.,TRBJ1-1,TRBV19,.,TGTGCCAGTAGTCCCCATATTAGATCTGAAGCTTTCTTT,CASSPHIRSEAFF
.,TRBJ2-3,TRBV4-3,TRBD2,TGCGCCAGCAGCCAAAGGTTGGGGCTAGCGGGGGTCATCAGCACAGATACGCAGTATTTT,CASSQRLGLAGVISTDTQYF
few,TRBJ1-1,TRBV7-3,TRBD1,TGTGCCAGCAGCGTCGGACAGGGGAGACGCGCTTTCTTT,CASSVGQGRRAFF